This TCR beta chain was sequenced in a study of low-dose radiotherapy and immunotherapy resistance in tumors. Study context: The drug cyclophosphamide was given into a vein at 200 mg/m2 every two weeks, one day before radiation and immunotherapy. Patients took aspirin 300 mg by mouth once daily. This continued for four cycles, starting on cycle 1 day 1.

Germline V gene sequence: CDR1 MNHNY, CDR2 SVGAGI (reference sequence). The CDR3 consists of 15 residues. V shed 5 bases, J shed 4 bases, and the junction held 3 bases outside the gene matches. Nivolumab, ipilimumab, aspirin, low-dose cyclophosphamide and low-dose radiotherapy were all administered to the donors. Priming of first-strand cDNA relied on TRAV- and TRBV-specific primers (covering alpha and beta chains). A roughly 20-cycle PCR with a constant-region primer and V-primer adapter amplified TCRs. TCRdb re-analysed the reads in MiXCR, keeping a single row per CDR3 protein. This table has approximately 11,000 distinct CDR3 sequences, approximately 55% appearing once.

The clonotype was recovered from a human donor with advanced metastatic prostate, ovarian, gallbladder or colorectal cancer (not recorded which). This table probably holds off-target reads from a library built for another chain. The chain carries TRBV6-6 and TRBJ2-5; 14 nucleotides align to TRBD2. CDR3 in amino acids: CASSQGLAGGETQYF. DNA of the CDR3: TGTGCCAGCAGTCAAGGACTAGCGGGGGGAGAGACCCAGTACTTC.